This entry lists 21 T cell receptor beta chains sequenced from one sample in a study of cytomegalovirus exposure and HLA in healthy donors. Both 60 Vbeta primers and 13 Jbeta primers went into the PCR. The assay was immunoSEQ multiplex PCR, and TCRdb's table has in-frame clones only and misses some. The sample holds under 150,000 clones, 76% seen once. The sample taken for sequencing was PBMCs. The receptors stem from a man in his late teens or twenties in good health and CMV-seronegative.

This clone was seen only a few times. The rearrangement links TRBV30 to TRBJ1-1, with a weak D call TRBD1 (6 bases). The V end was cut by 0 bases, the J end by 0 bases, with 11 bases between. The CDR3 is made up of 15 amino acids. CDR1 and CDR2 from the germline V gene are GTSNPN and SVGIG (reference sequence). This chain's CDR3 is CAWSVPRQVNTEAFF. DNA for the CDR3: TGTGCCTGGAGTGTACCGCGACAGGTGAACACTGAAGCTTTCTTT.

The chain has TRBV27 and TRBJ1-1, with D perhaps matching TRBD1 (5 bases). The germline gives CDR1 MNHEY, CDR2 SMNVEV (reference sequence). This CDR3 region has 13 residues. Trimming removed 4 bases at V and 11 bases at J, with 17 bases between. The CDR3 here is CASSSDAGMGAFF. The CDR3 coding sequence is TGTGCCAGCAGTTCGGATGCAGGGATGGGGGCTTTCTTT.

This chain joins TRBV2 and TRBJ1-4, with a possible D match to TRBD1 (6 bases). The CDR3 extends over 12 amino acids. V dropped 6 bases and J dropped 8 bases, with 10 bases sitting between them. Germline assignment: CDR1 SNHLY and CDR2 FYNNEI. The CDR3 sequence: CASSTGREKLFF. In DNA form, the CDR3 reads TGTGCCAGCAGCACAGGGCGCGAAAAACTGTTTTTT.

As concerns this clone: Different DNA sequences within this sample yield the same CDR3. The V and J genes are TRBV5-6 and TRBJ2-4; D gene unclear. Germline V lookup: CDR1 SGHDT, CDR2 YYEEEE. The CDR3 has 15 residues. V lost 0 bases to trimming and J lost 5 bases, with 12 bases between them. CDR3 bases: TGTGCCAGCAGCTTGGCCCAGTTCTCTCAAAACATTCAGTACTTC. Its translation: CASSLAQFSQNIQYF.

The chain carries TRBV11-3 and TRBJ1-1, with a tentative D call TRBD1 (5 bases). The length of the CDR3 is 16 residues. The germline gives CDR1 SGHNT, CDR2 YENEEA. Trimming left V 2 bases short and J 1 base short, with 14 bases between. The CDR3 coding sequence is TGTGCCAGCAGCTTATGGCAGGGCTGGGGGAACACTGAAGCTTTCTTT. It encodes CASSLWQGWGNTEAFF.

The rearrangement uses TRBV4-2 and TRBJ2-5; D possibly corresponds to TRBD2 (6 bases). Trimming took 4 bases from V and 5 from J, leaving 17 bases between them. The CDR3 has 15 residues. CDR1 LGHNA and CDR2 YNFKEQ come from the germline V gene. CDR3 residues: CASSPLGSRRETQYF. The CDR3 nucleotides read TGTGCCAGCAGCCCCCTCGGGAGCCGGAGGGAGACCCAGTACTTC.

The chain carries TRBV18 and TRBJ2-5; 11 positions agree with TRBD2. This CDR3 is built from 14 residues. V shed 5 bases and J 1 base; nucleotides not matched to a gene: 0. CDR1 and CDR2 (germline): KGHSH, LQKENI. CDR3 loop: CASSGTSGQETQYF. The CDR3, as DNA: TGTGCCAGCTCAGGGACTAGCGGCCAAGAGACCCAGTACTTC.

V gene TRBV5-1 combines with J gene TRBJ2-3; TRBD2 aligns across 8 bases. Germline V CDR1 and CDR2: SGHRS, YFSETQ. After removal of 4 bases from V and 6 bases from J, the junction contained 7 bases not matched to a gene. The CDR3 length is 14 residues. The CDR3 loop reads CASSDSGNTDTQYF. CDR3 DNA sequence: TGCGCCAGCAGCGATAGCGGGAATACGGATACGCAGTATTTT.

The V gene is TRBV5-1, the J gene TRBJ2-5; D perhaps matches TRBD2 (5 bases). V was shortened by 0 bases and J by 0 bases, with 12 bases between the two germline ends. Per germline, CDR1 SGHRS and CDR2 YFSETQ. The CDR3 sequence is 16 residues long. The CDR3 nucleotides are TGCGCCAGCAGCTTGGATTCTAGGACTGACCAAGAGACCCAGTACTTC. This encodes CASSLDSRTDQETQYF.

The V and J genes are TRBV5-5 and TRBJ1-1; D is perhaps TRBD1 (6 bases). The V gene lost 3 bases and the J gene lost 1 base, with 10 bases spanning the gap. This CDR3 is 14 amino acids long. Germline values: CDR1 SGHKS, CDR2 YYEKEE (reference sequence). The CDR3 loop is CASSWTTGNTEAFF. The CDR3 DNA reads as TGTGCCAGCAGCTGGACGACAGGGAACACTGAAGCTTTCTTT.

The rearrangement links TRBV27 to TRBJ2-7; D possibly corresponds to TRBD2 (5 bases). This CDR3 comprises 14 residues. V lost 3 bases and J 1 base, leaving 10 bases between the germline ends. Germline-derived CDR1 and CDR2 are MNHEY and SMNVEV (reference sequence). CDR3 bases: TGTGCCAGCAGTTTCCGGGATTTATCCTACGAGCAGTACTTC. Protein product: CASSFRDLSYEQYF.

This rearrangement joins TRBV25-1 to TRBJ1-1; D is uncertain. Germline V lookup: CDR1 MGHDK, CDR2 SYGVNS. Trimming took 6 bases from V and 0 from J, leaving 11 bases between them. The CDR3 covers 14 residues. CDR3 region: CASSGIGMNTEAFF. CDR3 DNA sequence: TGTGCCAGCAGCGGAATCGGGATGAACACTGAAGCTTTCTTT. The complete variable domain, with remaining parts taken from reference TRBV25-1 and TRBJ1-1, reads EADIYQTPRYLVIGTGKKITLECSQTMGHDKMYWYQQDPGMELHLIHYSYGVNSTEKGDLSSESTVSRIRTEHFPLTLESARPSHTSQYLCASSGIGMNTEAFFGQGTRLTVV.

This chain links TRBV5-1 with TRBJ1-3; TRBD1 agrees at 8 bases. With V trimmed by 0 bases and J by 2 bases, 1 base remained unmatched. CDR3 length: 15 amino acids. Germline loops: CDR1 SGHRS, CDR2 YFSETQ. The CDR3 sequence is CASSLGTGTGNTIYF. CDR3 nucleotide sequence: TGCGCCAGCAGCTTGGGGACAGGGACTGGAAACACCATATATTTT.

Here the CDR3 reads CASSQQGGTPGANVLTF. Written as DNA, the CDR3 is TGTGCCAGCTCTCAACAGGGCGGAACGCCTGGGGCCAACGTCCTGACTTTC. V usage is TRBV18 and J usage is TRBJ2-6; weak D call: TRBD1 (6 bases). The CDR3 runs to 17 residues. V was clipped by 6 bases and J by 2 bases, with 17 bases between them. Germline values: CDR1 KGHSH, CDR2 LQKENI.

This chain connects TRBV2 to TRBJ2-5, with 9 positions matching TRBD1. Gene TRBJ2-7 matches the end of the DNA better, so the J call may be wrong. This CDR3 has 14 residues. Germline V gene lookup returns CDR1 SNHLY and CDR2 FYNNEI. The CDR3 protein is CASSTGTGPYEQYF. The CDR3 nucleotides read TGTGCCAGCAGTACCGGGACAGGGCCCTACGAGCAGTACTTC.

This rearrangement joins TRBV10-3 to TRBJ2-3, with D possibly TRBD2 on 6 matching bases. This CDR3 is built from 13 residues. Trimming cost V 6 bases and J 5 bases, with 12 bases left between them. Germline V CDR1 and CDR2: ENHRY, SYGVKD. CDR3 sequence (DNA): TGTGCCATCAGCGGGAGTGGTGAAGATACGCAGTATTTT. Protein: CAISGSGEDTQYF.

V gene TRBV5-1 combines with J gene TRBJ2-4; the match to TRBD2 covers 15 bases. This CDR3 comprises 16 residues. The ends lost 0 bases at V and 8 bases at J; junction bases unmatched: 3. Germline V CDR1 and CDR2: SGHRS, YFSETQ. The CDR3 sequence: CASSLGWTSGGDIQYF. DNA for the CDR3: TGCGCCAGCAGCTTGGGGTGGACTAGCGGGGGGGACATTCAGTACTTC.

The V and J genes are TRBV5-1 and TRBJ2-1; 10 bases match TRBD1. This CDR3 spans 20 amino acids. The germline gives CDR1 SGHRS, CDR2 YFSETQ. The J segment lost 6 bases and the V segment lost 9 bases, leaving 27 bases of the junction unmatched. The CDR3 sequence is CATSLGPGSLYRDRGNEQFF. As DNA, the CDR3 is TGCGCCACCTCCTTGGGACCCGGGTCTCTATACCGGGACAGGGGCAATGAGCAGTTCTTC.

This chain joins TRBV19 and TRBJ1-5; perhaps TRBD1 as D (6 bases). V lost 0 bases and J 1 base, leaving 10 bases between the germline ends. Germline V gene data show CDR1 as LNHDA and CDR2 as SQIVND (reference sequence). The CDR3 totals 16 residues. The CDR3 DNA reads as TGTGCCAGTAGTATAGAACAGGGAGGGAGCAATCAGCCCCAGCATTTT. Its protein is CASSIEQGGSNQPQHF.

The genes are TRBV9 and TRBJ1-2; D possibly corresponds to TRBD1 (6 bases). Looked up from germline, CDR1 is SGDLS and CDR2 is YYNGEE. This CDR3 region has 16 residues. The ends were cut back, 0 bases at V and 4 bases at J, with 16 bases in the middle. CDR3 sequence: CASSVEGTGGGYGYTF. The CDR3 DNA follows: TGTGCCAGCAGCGTAGAGGGGACGGGGGGCGGCTATGGCTACACCTTC.

Of note for this clone: Without the conserved terminal phenylalanine or tryptophan, this CDR3 likely stems from a read error. The chain is built from TRBV27 and TRBJ1-2, with D perhaps TRBD1 (5 bases). The CDR3 is 12 residues long. The V end lost 6 bases, the J end lost 6 bases, and 11 bases lay between the germline ends. Germline loops: CDR1 MNHEY, CDR2 SMNVEV (reference sequence). The CDR3 nucleotides read TGTGCCAGCAGCCCCGGGGGGGATGGCTACACCCTC. Protein: CASSPGGDGYTL.